The clone carrying this TCR beta chain was counted a single time. The antigen is unknown. This entry comes from a study of shared clonotypes between healthy human individuals. Study details: Used for every donor were three CD4 naive, three CD4 memory, two CD8 naive and one CD8 memory plate. Findings and limits, study-wide: Incompleteness in sorted-subset sequencing, despite large depth, was shown by rarefaction. Only blood was sampled, and tissue TCR repertoires likely differ from blood ones.

Germline trimming cut 4 bases from V and 5 bases from J; bases unmatched to any gene: 6. This CDR3 has 13 amino acids. The germline V gene encodes CDR1 SGHRS and CDR2 YFSETQ. The assay was run at deep level. The repertoire was sequenced with immunoSEQ multiplex PCR; TCRdb's copy has only in-frame clones and lacks some. The repertoire holds a few million clones, with approximately 94% as singletons. The chain joins TRBV5-1 to TRBJ2-7, with TRBD1 matching over 7 bases. The TCR was taken from a man aged 18 to 30 in good health. The sample comprised naive CD4+ T cells sorted from blood. Subset in this sample: CD45RA+ positively selected. CDR3 DNA: TGCGCCAGCAGCAAACAGGGGTGGGACGAGCAGTACTTC. Protein: CASSKQGWDEQYF. The full variable domain, completed using reference TRBV5-1 and TRBJ2-7, is KAGVTQTPRYLIKTRGQQVTLSCSPISGHRSVSWYQQTPGQGLQFLFEYFSETQRNKGNFPGRFSGRQFSNSRSEMNVSTLELGDSALYLCASSKQGWDEQYFGPGTRLTVT.